Shown below are 3 T cell receptor beta chains from a single sample sequenced in a study of blood T cell repertoires in COVID-19. Sequencing used immunoSEQ multiplex PCR; TCRdb keeps in-frame clones, though not all of them. Of under 200,000 clones in the sample, around nine tenths were seen once. Sequencing was performed on peripheral blood. The receptors stem from a man aged 18 to 29 with active or convalescent COVID-19.

This chain connects TRBV6-2 or TRBV6-3 to TRBJ1-5; TRBD1 is a possible D gene (6 bases). Trimming stripped 2 bases from V and 2 bases from J, with 19 bases between. The CDR3 totals 18 residues. The germline CDR1 and CDR2 sequences are MNHEY and SVGEGT. The CDR3 DNA reads as TGTGCCAGCAGTTACCCGTTATCCAGGGGTGGGGGCAATCAGCCCCAGCATTTT. This gives the protein CASSYPLSRGGGNQPQHF.

The chain employs TRBV7-9 and TRBJ1-3; D is perhaps TRBD1 (6 bases). Germline V gives CDR1 SEHNR, CDR2 FQNEAQ (reference sequence). The CDR3 runs 12 residues. Trimming removed 4 bases at V and 8 bases at J, with 9 bases between. CDR3 sequence: CASSSNRDTIYF. In DNA form, the CDR3 reads TGTGCCAGCAGCTCAAACAGGGACACCATATATTTT.

The rearrangement joins TRBV4-2 to TRBJ2-3; no clear D gene. The CDR3 consists of 13 residues. V was shortened by 5 bases and J by 1 base, with 7 bases between the two germline ends. CDR1 and CDR2 from the germline V gene are LGHNA and YNFKEQ. The CDR3 DNA reads TGTGCCAGCAGCACAGTTGGCACAGATACGCAGTATTTT. The encoded protein is CASSTVGTDTQYF.